This T cell receptor (beta chain) was observed in a study of cytomegalovirus exposure and HLA in healthy donors. Study-wide results and limits: Most of the TCR beta V segments (in an earlier analysis) were productive either about 87% or about 30% of the time. Cytomegalovirus status, reportedly, was diagnosed with high specificity and sensitivity by the classifier.

On this clone: Antigen specificity is unknown.

CDR3 size: 16 residues. Germline assignment: CDR1 SGHVS and CDR2 FQNEAQ. The junction had 7 bases not matched to a gene; V was cut back by 5 bases and J by 1 base. The PCR was carried out with 60 Vbeta primers and 13 Jbeta primers. Data came from immunoSEQ multiplex PCR; TCRdb stores just in-frame clones and leaves some out. Altogether a few hundred thousand clones are present, about 70% being singletons, with the ten largest covering roughly 2%. This chain connects TRBV7-8 to TRBJ2-2; 7 bases match TRBD2. Sequencing used PBMCs. This TCR was recovered from a woman younger than 45 in good health and CMV-seronegative. CDR3 amino acids: CASSQIAGRNTGELFF. CDR3 in DNA: TGTGCCAGCAGCCAGATAGCGGGTCGGAACACCGGGGAGCTGTTTTTT.